This T cell receptor (beta chain) was retrieved from a study of T cell responses to AZD1222 COVID-19 vaccine. In the study overall: Some second doses came at about 4 weeks and others at about 12 weeks; these were pooled.

Regarding this clone: Its cognate antigen is unknown.

After removal of 5 bases from V and 9 bases from J, the junction contained 6 bases not matched to a gene. Looked up from germline, CDR1 is SNHLY and CDR2 is FYNNEI. CDR3 length equals 14 residues. Study conclusions and caveats: Regions 160-218 and 743-854 held dominance among vaccine-associated CD4 TCRs, which spanned spike. Reportedly, close to half of spike-specific TCRs are directed against unmutated variant regions. Clonal diversity was possibly underestimated, and white British individuals and females predominated among donors.

Assay: immunoSEQ multiplex PCR; the TCRdb copy retains only in-frame clones and omits some. The data hold 110,000 to 150,000 clones, with 75% to 95% observed a single time. The chain has TRBV2 and TRBJ1-6; 8 nucleotides match TRBD1. The clonotype originates from an adult in good health. Material: peripheral blood, obtained on day 0 of AZD1222 vaccination. The CDR3, as DNA: TGTGCCAGCAGTAGGACAGGGATAAGTTCACCCCTCCACTTT. Its translation: CASSRTGISSPLHF.